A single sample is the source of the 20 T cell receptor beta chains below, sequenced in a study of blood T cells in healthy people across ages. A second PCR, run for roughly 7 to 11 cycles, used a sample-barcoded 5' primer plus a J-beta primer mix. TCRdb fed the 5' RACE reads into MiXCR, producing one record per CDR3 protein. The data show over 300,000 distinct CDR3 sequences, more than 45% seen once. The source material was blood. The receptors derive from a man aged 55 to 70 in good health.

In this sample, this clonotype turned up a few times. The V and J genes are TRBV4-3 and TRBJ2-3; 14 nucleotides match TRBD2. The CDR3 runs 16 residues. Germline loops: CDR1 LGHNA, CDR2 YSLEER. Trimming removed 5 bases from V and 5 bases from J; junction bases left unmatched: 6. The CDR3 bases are TGCGCCAGCAGCTTGGGACTAGCGGGAGTGTTAGATACGCAGTATTTT. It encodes CASSLGLAGVLDTQYF.

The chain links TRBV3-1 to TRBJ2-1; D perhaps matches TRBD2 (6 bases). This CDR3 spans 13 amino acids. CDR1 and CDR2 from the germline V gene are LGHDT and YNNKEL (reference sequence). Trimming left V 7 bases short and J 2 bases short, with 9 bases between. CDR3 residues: CASTSVTYNEQFF. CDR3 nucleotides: TGTGCCAGCACTAGCGTCACCTACAATGAGCAGTTCTTC.

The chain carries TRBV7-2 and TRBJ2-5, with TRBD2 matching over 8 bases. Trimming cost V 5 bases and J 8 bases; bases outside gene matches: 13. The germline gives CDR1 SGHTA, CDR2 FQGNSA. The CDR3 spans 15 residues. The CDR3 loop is CASSPFALAAGTQYF. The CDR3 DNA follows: TGTGCCAGCAGCCCGTTCGCACTAGCGGCCGGTACCCAGTACTTC.

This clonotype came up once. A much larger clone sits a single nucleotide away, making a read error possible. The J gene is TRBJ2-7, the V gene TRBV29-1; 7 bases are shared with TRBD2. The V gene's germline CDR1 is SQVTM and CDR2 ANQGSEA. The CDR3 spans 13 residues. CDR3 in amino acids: CSATGTTSDEQYF. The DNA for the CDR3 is TGCAGCGCTACCGGGACTACCTCCGACGAGCAGTACTTC.

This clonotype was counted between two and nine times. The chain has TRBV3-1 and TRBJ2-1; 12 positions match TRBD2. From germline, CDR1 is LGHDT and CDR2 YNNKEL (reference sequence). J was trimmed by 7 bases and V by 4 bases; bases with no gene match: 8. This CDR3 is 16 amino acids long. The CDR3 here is CASSLRLAGARNEQFF. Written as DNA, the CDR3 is TGTGCCAGCAGCCTTCGACTAGCGGGAGCGCGGAATGAGCAGTTCTTC.

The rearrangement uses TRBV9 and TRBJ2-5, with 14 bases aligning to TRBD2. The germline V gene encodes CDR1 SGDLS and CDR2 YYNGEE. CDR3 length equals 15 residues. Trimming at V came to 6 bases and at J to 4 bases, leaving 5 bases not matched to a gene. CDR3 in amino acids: CASTTTSGRGETQYF. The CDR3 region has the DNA TGTGCCAGCACCACGACTAGCGGGAGGGGAGAGACCCAGTACTTC. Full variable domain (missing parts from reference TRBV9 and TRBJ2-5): DSGVTQTPKHLITATGQRVTLRCSPRSGDLSVYWYQQSLDQGLQFLIQYYNGEERAKGNILERFSAQQFPDLHSELNLSSLELGDSALYFCASTTTSGRGETQYFGPGTRLLVL.

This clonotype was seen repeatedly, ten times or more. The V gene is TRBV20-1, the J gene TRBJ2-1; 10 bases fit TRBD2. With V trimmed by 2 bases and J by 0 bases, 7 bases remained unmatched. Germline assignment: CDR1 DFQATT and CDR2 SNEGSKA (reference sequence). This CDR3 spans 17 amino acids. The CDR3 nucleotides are TGCAGTGCTAGATCACTAGCGGGACTAAGCTCCTACAATGAGCAGTTCTTC. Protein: CSARSLAGLSSYNEQFF.

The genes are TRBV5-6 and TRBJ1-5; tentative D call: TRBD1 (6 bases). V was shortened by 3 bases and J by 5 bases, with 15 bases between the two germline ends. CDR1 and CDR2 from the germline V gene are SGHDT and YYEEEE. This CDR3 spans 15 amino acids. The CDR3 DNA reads TGTGCCAGCAGCTCCACAGGGCTGGGGGATCAGCCCCAGCATTTT. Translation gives CASSSTGLGDQPQHF.

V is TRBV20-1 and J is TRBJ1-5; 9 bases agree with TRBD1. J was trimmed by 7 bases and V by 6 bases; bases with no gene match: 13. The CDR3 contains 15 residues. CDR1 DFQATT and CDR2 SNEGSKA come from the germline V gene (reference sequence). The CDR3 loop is CSALPGQGVRQPQHF. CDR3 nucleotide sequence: TGCAGTGCCCTGCCGGGACAGGGAGTGAGACAGCCCCAGCATTTT.

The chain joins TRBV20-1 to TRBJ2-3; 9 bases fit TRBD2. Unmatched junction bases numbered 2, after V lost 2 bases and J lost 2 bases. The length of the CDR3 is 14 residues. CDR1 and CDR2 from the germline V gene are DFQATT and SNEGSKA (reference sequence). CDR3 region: CSARPSGTTDTQYF. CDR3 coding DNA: TGCAGTGCTAGACCTAGCGGGACCACAGATACGCAGTATTTT.

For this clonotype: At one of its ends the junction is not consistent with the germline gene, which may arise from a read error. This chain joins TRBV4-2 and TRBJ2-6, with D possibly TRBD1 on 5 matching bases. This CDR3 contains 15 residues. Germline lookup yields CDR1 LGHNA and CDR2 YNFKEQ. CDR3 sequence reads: CASSPELAGANALTF. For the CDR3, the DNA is TGTGCCAGCAGCCCAGAGTTGGCTGGGGCCAACGCCCTGACTTTC.

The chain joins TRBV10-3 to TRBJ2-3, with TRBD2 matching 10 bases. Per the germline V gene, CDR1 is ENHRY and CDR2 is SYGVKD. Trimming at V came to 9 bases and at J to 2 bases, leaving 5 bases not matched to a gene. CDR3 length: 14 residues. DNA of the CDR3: TGTGCCATTGCCGGGACTAGCGACACAGATACGCAGTATTTT. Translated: CAIAGTSDTDTQYF.

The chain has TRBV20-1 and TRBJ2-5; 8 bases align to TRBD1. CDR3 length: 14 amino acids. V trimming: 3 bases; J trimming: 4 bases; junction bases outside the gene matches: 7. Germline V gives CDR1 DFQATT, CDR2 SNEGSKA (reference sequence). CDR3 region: CSASKGTGGETQYF. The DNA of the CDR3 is TGCAGTGCTAGTAAGGGGACAGGTGGAGAGACCCAGTACTTC.

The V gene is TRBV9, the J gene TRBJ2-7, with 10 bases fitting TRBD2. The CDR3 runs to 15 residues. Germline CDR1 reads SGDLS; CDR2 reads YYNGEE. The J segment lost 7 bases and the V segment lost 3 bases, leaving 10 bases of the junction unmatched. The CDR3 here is CASSEGTSASNEQYF. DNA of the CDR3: TGTGCCAGCAGCGAAGGGACTAGCGCCTCCAATGAGCAGTACTTC.

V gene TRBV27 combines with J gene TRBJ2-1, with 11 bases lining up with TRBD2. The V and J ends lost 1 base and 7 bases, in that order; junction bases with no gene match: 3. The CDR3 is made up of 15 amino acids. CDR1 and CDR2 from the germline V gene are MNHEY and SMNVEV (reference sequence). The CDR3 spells CASSLLGLAANEQFF. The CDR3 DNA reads TGTGCCAGCAGTTTATTGGGACTAGCGGCGAATGAGCAGTTCTTC.

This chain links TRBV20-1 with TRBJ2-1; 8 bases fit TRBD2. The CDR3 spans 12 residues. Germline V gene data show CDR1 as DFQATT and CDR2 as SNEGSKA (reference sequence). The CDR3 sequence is CRASGRWNEQFF. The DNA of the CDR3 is TGCAGGGCCAGCGGGAGATGGAATGAGCAGTTCTTC.

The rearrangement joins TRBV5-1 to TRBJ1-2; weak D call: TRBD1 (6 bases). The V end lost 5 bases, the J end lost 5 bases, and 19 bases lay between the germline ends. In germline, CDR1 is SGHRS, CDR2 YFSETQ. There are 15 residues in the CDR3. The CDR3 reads CASRESLTGSYGYTF. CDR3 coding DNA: TGCGCCAGCAGAGAGTCCCTAACAGGGAGTTATGGCTACACCTTC.

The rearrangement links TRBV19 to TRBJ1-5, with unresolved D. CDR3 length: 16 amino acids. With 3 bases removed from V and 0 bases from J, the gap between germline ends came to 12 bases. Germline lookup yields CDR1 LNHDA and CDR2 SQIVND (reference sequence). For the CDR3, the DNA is TGTGCCAGTAGTATCGATCATCAATATAGCAATCAGCCCCAGCATTTT. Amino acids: CASSIDHQYSNQPQHF. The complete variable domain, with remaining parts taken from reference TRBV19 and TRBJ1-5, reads DGGITQSPKYLFRKEGQNVTLSCEQNLNHDAMYWYRQDPGQGLRLIYYSQIVNDFQKGDIAEGYSVSREKKESFPLTVTSAQKNPTAFYLCASSIDHQYSNQPQHFGDGTRLSIL.

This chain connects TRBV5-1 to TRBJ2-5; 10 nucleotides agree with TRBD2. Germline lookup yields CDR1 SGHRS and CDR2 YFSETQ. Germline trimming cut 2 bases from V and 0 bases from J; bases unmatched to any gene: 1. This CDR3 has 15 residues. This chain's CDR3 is CASSLAGGYQETQYF. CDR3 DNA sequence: TGCGCCAGCAGCTTAGCGGGAGGGTACCAAGAGACCCAGTACTTC.

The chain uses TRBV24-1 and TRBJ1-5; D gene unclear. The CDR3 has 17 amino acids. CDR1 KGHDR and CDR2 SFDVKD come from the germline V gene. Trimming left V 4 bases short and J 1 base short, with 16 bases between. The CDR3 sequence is CATSDTPLEGSNQPQHF. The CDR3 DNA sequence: TGTGCCACCAGTGACACCCCTTTGGAAGGGAGCAATCAGCCCCAGCATTTT.